Detailed here is one T cell receptor (beta chain). As yet, its antigen is unknown. This sample stems from a study of shared clonotypes between healthy human individuals. For the study at large: The plates for each donor numbered three CD4 naive, three CD4 memory, two CD8 naive and one CD8 memory.

Germline loops: CDR1 SGHAT, CDR2 FQNNGV. CDR3 length equals 13 residues. Naive CD8 cells comprised CD45RO-negative, CCR7-positively selected cells, excluding terminally differentiated effector memory CD45RA+ cells. Study results and caveats: In the sorted subsets, rarefaction showed sequencing was incomplete despite large depth.

The data were produced by immunoSEQ multiplex PCR, yet TCRdb's version contains in-frame clones alone and is incomplete. Of about 2 million clones in the sample, roughly 94% are singletons; the top ten hold 0.9% to 1.4%. The clonotype originates from a man younger than 35 in good health. The sequenced sample was naive CD8+ T cells sorted from blood. The chain uses TRBV11-2 and TRBJ2-5; D is uncertain. The J call is uncertain, as TRBJ2-7 better fits the DNA end. The CDR3 reads CASSLEPGYEQYF. CDR3 DNA: TGTGCCAGCAGCTTAGAACCGGGCTACGAGCAGTACTTC.